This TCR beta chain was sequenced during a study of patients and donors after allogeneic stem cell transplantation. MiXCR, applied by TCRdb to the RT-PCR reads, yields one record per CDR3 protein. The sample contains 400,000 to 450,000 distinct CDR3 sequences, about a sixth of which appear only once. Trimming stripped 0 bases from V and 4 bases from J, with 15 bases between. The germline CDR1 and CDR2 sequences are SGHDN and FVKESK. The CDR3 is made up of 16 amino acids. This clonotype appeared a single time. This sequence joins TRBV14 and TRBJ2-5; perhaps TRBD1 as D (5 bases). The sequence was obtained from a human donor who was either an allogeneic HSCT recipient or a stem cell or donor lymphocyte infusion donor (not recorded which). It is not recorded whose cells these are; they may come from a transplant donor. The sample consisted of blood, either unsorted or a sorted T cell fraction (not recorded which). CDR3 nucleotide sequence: TGTGCCAGCAGCCAAGATCTAACAGATGGGGCAGAGACCCAGTACTTC. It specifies CASSQDLTDGAETQYF.